This T cell receptor (beta chain) is drawn from a study of control samples from healthy donors and cancer patients. Clones were read by immunoSEQ multiplex PCR, and TCRdb kept only the in-frame ones, dropping some. The repertoire holds roughly 49,000 clones, with about nine tenths as singletons. Germline V gene lookup returns CDR1 SNHLY and CDR2 FYNNEI. V lost 10 bases and J lost 1; bases outside the gene matches: 5. This CDR3 comprises 13 residues. The clonotype comes from a man in his forties or fifties with head and neck cancer. The sample consisted of PBMCs. The rearrangement links TRBV2 to TRBJ2-3; 7 bases map to TRBD1. CDR3 residues: CATSGGGTDTQYF. The CDR3 coding sequence is TGTGCCACCTCAGGGGGAGGCACAGATACGCAGTATTTT.